A selection of T cell receptor beta chains follows, all from one sample in a study of early T cells in non-severe SARS-CoV-2 infection. Via MiXCR, TCRdb re-called the 5' RACE reads, giving one row per CDR3 protein. This table holds 70,000 or so distinct CDR3 sequences, roughly an eighth found once. The specimen was whole blood. These receptors came from an adult who was a healthcare worker with PCR-confirmed SARS-CoV-2 infection or an uninfected control (not recorded which). Both conserved end residues are part of each CDR3.

TRBV7-9	TRBJ1-5	16	CASSPLPGTDDQPQHF
TRBV7-8	TRBJ2-2	15	CASSLEPPNTGELFF
TRBV20-1	TRBJ1-1	12	CSAIFSNTEAFF
TRBV7-8	TRBJ1-1	15	CASSLGAGPGTEAFF
TRBV28	TRBJ1-5	15	CASSSGGPSNQPQHF
TRBV10-3	TRBJ2-7	18	CAISETSRVDRPSYEQYF
TRBV20-1	TRBJ2-5	14	CSAPDRQGPETQYF
TRBV2	TRBJ1-2	14	CASSEAPPGFGYTF
TRBV25-1	TRBJ1-2	15	CASSEYLQGGVGYTF
TRBV4-1	TRBJ1-1	13	CASSQDLSTEAFF
TRBV29-1	TRBJ2-5	15	CSVGDRYWGQETQYF
TRBV6-5	TRBJ1-1	14	CASSYVRGDLEAFF
TRBV10-3	TRBJ1-1	12	CAINDGNTEAFF
TRBV7-2	TRBJ1-2	15	CASSLAGKSNYGYTF
TRBV9	TRBJ2-7	10	CASGDHEQYF
TRBV7-9	TRBJ2-7	12	CASSLETYEQYF
TRBV12-3/TRBV12-4	TRBJ1-1	13	CASSRRPNTEAFF
TRBV2	TRBJ2-2	16	CASSLSRGRRIGELFF
TRBV29-1	TRBJ2-7	12	CSVDAGGGEQYF
TRBV5-1	TRBJ2-3	16	CASSSPEASPTDTQYF
TRBV12-3/TRBV12-4	TRBJ2-5	15	CASSSAGTGGETQYF
TRBV7-9	TRBJ1-2	12	CASSLAVGPQSF
TRBV29-1	TRBJ2-3	12	CSGSGDTDTQYF
TRBV29-1	TRBJ1-1	13	CSGLGPQNTEAFF
TRBV7-6	TRBJ2-5	11	CASSVGETQYF
TRBV5-1	TRBJ2-3	14	CASTLSTATDTQYF
TRBV20-1	TRBJ2-3	10	CSADYREQYF
TRBV5-4	TRBJ2-2	15	CASSPRQSSTGELFF
TRBV6-2/TRBV6-3	TRBJ2-7	14	CASSYPPRGGEQYF
TRBV29-1	TRBJ2-7	15	CSALHLAGGSYEQYF
TRBV6-2/TRBV6-3	TRBJ1-6	18	CASSLYDRASAYNSPLHF